Presented here are 8 T cell receptor beta chains from one specimen sequenced in a study of blood T cell repertoires in COVID-19. Assay: immunoSEQ multiplex PCR; the TCRdb copy retains only in-frame clones and omits some. The profile covers some 80,000 clones, with roughly 82% appearing a single time and approximately 12% taken by the ten largest. Sequencing was carried out using peripheral blood. These receptors came from a human donor in a cohort sampled during active COVID-19.

This clone was detected only once. The V gene is TRBV6-5, the J gene TRBJ2-2; 9 bases match TRBD2. V gave up 7 bases and J gave up 5 bases; unmatched junction bases: 8. Per germline, CDR1 MNHEY and CDR2 SVGAGI. CDR3 length equals 15 residues. The CDR3 nucleotides are TGTGCCAGCACGGCGGGAGGGATTGGGACCGGGGAGCTGTTTTTT. It translates to CASTAGGIGTGELFF.

The gene calls are TRBV4-2 and TRBJ1-4; no definite D call. The ends were cut back, 5 bases at V and 7 bases at J, with 14 bases in the middle. There are 14 residues in the CDR3. CDR1 is LGHNA, CDR2 YNFKEQ, per germline. The CDR3 loop is CASSSPGRSEKLFF. In DNA, the CDR3 is TGTGCCAGCAGCTCTCCCGGGAGGAGTGAAAAACTGTTTTTT.

This clone appeared a single time. The CDR3, as DNA: TGCGCCAGCAGCCCCGCGGGGGGGCAAAGCGGGGAGCTGTTTTTT. It translates to CASSPAGGQSGELFF. V is TRBV5-1 and J is TRBJ2-2; the match to TRBD2 covers 9 bases. Per the germline V gene, CDR1 is SGHRS and CDR2 is YFSETQ. The CDR3 contains 15 residues. Germline trimming cut 4 bases from V and 7 bases from J; bases unmatched to any gene: 8.

The CDR3 coding sequence is TGTGCCAGCAGGACCGCCGGGACAGGGCGTGGAGATACGCAGTATTTT. This sequence encodes CASRTAGTGRGDTQYF. J is TRBJ2-3 and V is TRBV11-2, with 9 bases lining up with TRBD1. The germline V gene encodes CDR1 SGHAT and CDR2 FQNNGV. This CDR3 has 16 residues. V shed 6 bases, J shed 5 bases, and the junction held 12 bases outside the gene matches.

The chain recombines TRBV5-1 with TRBJ2-7; 10 bases match TRBD1. This CDR3 is built from 13 residues. With 4 bases clipped from V and 4 bases from J, the junction kept 2 bases outside the gene matches. Germline CDR1 and CDR2: SGHRS and YFSETQ. The CDR3 coding sequence is TGCGCCAGCAGCGCGGGACAGGGGTACGAGCAGTACTTC. Residues: CASSAGQGYEQYF.

The chain uses TRBV5-1 and TRBJ2-5; D not certain. CDR1 and CDR2 from the germline V gene are SGHRS and YFSETQ. The CDR3 runs to 15 residues. Trimming removed 1 base at V and 0 bases at J, with 10 bases between. In DNA, the CDR3 is TGCGCCAGCAGCTTGTCATCGCTAGACCAAGAGACCCAGTACTTC. Amino acids: CASSLSSLDQETQYF. Using reference TRBV5-1 and TRBJ2-5 for the parts outside the CDR3, the full variable domain is KAGVTQTPRYLIKTRGQQVTLSCSPISGHRSVSWYQQTPGQGLQFLFEYFSETQRNKGNFPGRFSGRQFSNSRSEMNVSTLELGDSALYLCASSLSSLDQETQYFGPGTRLLVL.

Turning to this clone: An end of the junction differs from the germline gene, which may be a read error. V is TRBV7-7 and J is TRBJ2-1; 11 bases fit TRBD2. This CDR3 region has 15 residues. Germline assignment: CDR1 SSHAT and CDR2 FNYEAQ (reference sequence). The CDR3 region has the DNA TGTGCTAGCAGCTTAGCTAGCGGGGGGTACAATGAGCAGTTCTTC. This encodes CASSLASGGYNEQFF.

The CDR3 sequence is CASSMDRDNEQFF. CDR3 DNA sequence: TGTGCCAGCAGCATGGACAGGGACAATGAGCAGTTCTTC. V is TRBV7-3 and J is TRBJ2-1; 8 positions match TRBD1. From germline, CDR1 is SGHTA and CDR2 FQGTGA. V was clipped by 5 bases and J by 5 bases; unmatched bases: 2. The CDR3 runs to 13 residues.